The next 7 T cell receptor beta chains were all read from a single sample in a study of blood T cell repertoires in COVID-19. Clones were sequenced by immunoSEQ multiplex PCR, and TCRdb holds only the in-frame ones, with some missing. The repertoire holds more than 250,000 clones, with approximately 85% as singletons. The sequenced material came from peripheral blood. Every receptor here comes from a man between 50 and 59 years old with active or convalescent COVID-19.

The chain employs TRBV7-2 and TRBJ2-1; 8 bases agree with TRBD2. From germline, CDR1 is SGHTA and CDR2 FQGNSA. This CDR3 spans 18 amino acids. V was pared by 5 bases and J by 5 bases, with 17 bases of the junction left unmatched. For the CDR3, the DNA is TGTGCCAGCAGCCCCGGGGGGGGTCGGCCTAGACGTCACAATGAGCAGTTCTTC. It is translated as CASSPGGGRPRRHNEQFF. The variable domain in full, completed from reference TRBV7-2 and TRBJ2-1, reads GAGVSQSPSNKVTEKGKDVELRCDPISGHTALYWYRQSLGQGLEFLIYFQGNSAPDKSGLPSDRFSAERTGGSVSTLTIQRTQQEDSAVYLCASSPGGGRPRRHNEQFFGPGTRLTVL.

The chain recombines TRBV5-4 with TRBJ2-1; TRBD1 matches 7 bases. The V segment lost 4 bases and the J segment 5 bases; nucleotides outside the gene matches: 3. The CDR3 has 13 amino acids. Germline assignment: CDR1 SGHNT and CDR2 YYREEE (reference sequence). CDR3 in DNA: TGTGCCAGCAGCGGGACAGCGAACAATGAGCAGTTCTTC. Translated: CASSGTANNEQFF.

V and J are TRBV3-1 (or the pseudogene TRBV3-2) and TRBJ1-4, with D unclear. The CDR3 totals 15 residues. Germline CDR1 LGHDT, CDR2 YNNKEL (reference sequence). Trimming removed 1 base at V and 0 bases at J, with 6 bases between. The CDR3 here is CASSQGAATNEKLFF. For the CDR3, the DNA is TGTGCCAGCAGCCAAGGGGCCGCAACTAATGAAAAACTGTTTTTT.

This chain links TRBV6-5 with TRBJ1-2; no clear D gene. The CDR3 length is 16 residues. Trimming cost V 0 bases and J 4 bases, with 15 bases left between them. Germline loops: CDR1 MNHEY, CDR2 SVGAGI. CDR3 amino acids: CASSYSGGISSYGYTF. The CDR3 DNA follows: TGTGCCAGCAGTTACTCAGGAGGGATCTCCTCCTATGGCTACACCTTC.

This clone has just a few counts. The genes are TRBV18 and TRBJ1-1; 8 nucleotides line up with TRBD1. The V gene's germline CDR1 is KGHSH and CDR2 LQKENI. V lost 4 bases and J lost 5; bases outside the gene matches: 3. This CDR3 is 13 amino acids long. CDR3 amino acids: CASSRRGQTEAFF. DNA for the CDR3: TGTGCCAGCTCACGCAGGGGGCAGACTGAAGCTTTCTTT.

The rearrangement links TRBV19 to TRBJ2-7; 10 bases agree with TRBD2. Losses at the gene ends were 5 bases for V and 3 bases for J; bases not matched to a gene: 10. This CDR3 spans 16 amino acids. Per germline, CDR1 LNHDA and CDR2 SQIVND (reference sequence). The DNA for the CDR3 is TGTGCCAGTAGTTTGGGGTCTAGCGGGGGTTACTACGAGCAGTACTTC. Translation: CASSLGSSGGYYEQYF.

The chain recombines TRBV5-8 with TRBJ2-3, with D perhaps TRBD2 (6 bases). CDR3 size: 14 residues. Trimming cost V 5 bases and J 6 bases, with 16 bases left between them. The germline CDR1 and CDR2 sequences are SGHTS and YDEGEE. DNA of the CDR3: TGTGCCAGCAGTTTCCTAGGTGGGACTGATACGCAGTATTTT. Protein product: CASSFLGGTDTQYF.